These 14 T cell receptor beta chains came from one sample sequenced in a study of T cells in Graves' hyperthyroidism and ophthalmopathy. It was RNA transcripts that yielded the amplified TCR beta CDR3 regions. HTBI primers were used for first-round RT-PCR of the TCR CDR3. TCRdb reprocessed the multiplex PCR reads with MiXCR, giving one entry per CDR3 protein. The top ten hold under 7% of the sample, which has almost 600,000 distinct CDR3 sequences, about 15% seen once. What was sequenced was blood. All receptors derive from a woman aged 25 to 39 with Graves' hyperthyroidism that later progressed to Graves' ophthalmopathy.

This clonotype occurred many times. The chain employs TRBV5-1 and TRBJ2-7, with a possible D match to TRBD2 (6 bases). Germline V CDR1 and CDR2: SGHRS, YFSETQ. The CDR3 extends over 14 amino acids. V was trimmed by 2 bases and J by 1 base, leaving 10 bases between them. CDR3 sequence (DNA): TGCGCCAGCAGCTTTGGAGGGGTATCCTACGAGCAGTACTTC. Its protein product is CASSFGGVSYEQYF.

This clonotype has at least ten counts. The chain carries TRBV29-1 and TRBJ1-1, with D maybe TRBD1 (5 bases). The V end was cut by 6 bases, the J end by 0 bases, with 11 bases between. From germline, CDR1 is SQVTM and CDR2 ANQGSEA. The length of the CDR3 is 13 residues. CDR3 sequence reads: CSVMGRMNTEAFF. The CDR3 DNA sequence: TGCAGCGTGATGGGACGGATGAACACTGAAGCTTTCTTT.

This clonotype has at least ten counts. This chain links TRBV18 with TRBJ2-7; 10 bases agree with TRBD1. This CDR3 has 14 residues. Germline V gene sequence: CDR1 KGHSH, CDR2 LQKENI. Trimming at V came to 3 bases and at J to 6 bases, leaving 5 bases not matched to a gene. The CDR3 reads CASSPGTGDAEQYF. DNA of the CDR3: TGTGCCAGCTCACCCGGGACAGGGGACGCCGAGCAGTACTTC.

Regarding this clonotype: One base away lies a much larger clone, so this may be a sequencing read error. The CDR3 protein is CASSRGRGSVSSYNEQFF. The DNA of the CDR3 is TGTGCCAGTAGTAGGGGACGGGGTTCCGTGTCCTCCTACAATGAGCAGTTCTTC. This rearrangement joins TRBV19 to TRBJ2-1; either TRBD1 or TRBD2 may fit D (5 bases each). Per germline, CDR1 LNHDA and CDR2 SQIVND (reference sequence). V gave up 4 bases and J gave up 0 bases, with 19 bases separating them. The length of the CDR3 is 18 residues.

This clonotype appeared many times. The chain employs TRBV3-1 and TRBJ2-1; 15 nucleotides line up with TRBD2. V dropped 6 bases and J dropped 3; count of bases not matched to a gene: 3. Germline V gene sequence: CDR1 LGHDT, CDR2 YNNKEL (reference sequence). The CDR3 is 16 amino acids. The CDR3 DNA follows: TGTGCCAGCAGGGGGACTAGCGGGAGGAACTACAATGAGCAGTTCTTC. Translating it yields CASRGTSGRNYNEQFF.

The V and J genes are TRBV27 and TRBJ2-7, with D perhaps being TRBD1 or TRBD2 (5 bases each). There are 14 residues in the CDR3. V lost 2 bases, J lost 5 bases, and 13 bases lay in between. Germline V gene data show CDR1 as MNHEY and CDR2 as SMNVEV (reference sequence). The CDR3: CASSLRSGLNEQYF. Here the CDR3 DNA reads TGTGCCAGCAGTTTAAGGTCGGGGCTAAACGAGCAGTACTTC.

This clonotype was seen repeatedly, ten times or more. The genes are TRBV2 and TRBJ1-1; tentatively, D is TRBD1 (5 bases). CDR1 is SNHLY, CDR2 FYNNEI, per germline. The CDR3 covers 14 residues. The V end was cut by 7 bases, the J end by 0 bases, with 12 bases between. For the CDR3, the DNA is TGTGCCAGCACCATCAGACAGATGAACACTGAAGCTTTCTTT. It is translated as CASTIRQMNTEAFF.

This clonotype has at least ten counts. This rearrangement joins TRBV7-8 to TRBJ1-1; tentative D call: TRBD1 (5 bases). The CDR3 contains 13 residues. The V end lost 8 bases, the J end lost 4 bases, and 14 bases lay between the germline ends. CDR1 is SGHVS, CDR2 FQNEAQ, per germline. CDR3 amino acids: CASAEWGTTEAFF. The CDR3 coding sequence is TGTGCCAGCGCAGAGTGGGGGACCACTGAAGCTTTCTTT.

The chain uses TRBV6-1 and TRBJ1-1, with D possibly being TRBD1 (5 bases). Germline CDR1 MNHNS, CDR2 SASEGT. The V end was cut by 5 bases, the J end by 7 bases, with 14 bases between. This CDR3 contains 13 residues. The CDR3 reads CASSPPGAFEAFF. DNA of the CDR3: TGTGCCAGCAGTCCCCCCGGGGCCTTTGAAGCTTTCTTT.

This clonotype was seen ten or more times. The chain has TRBV30 and TRBJ1-5; 7 nucleotides agree with TRBD1. In germline, CDR1 is GTSNPN, CDR2 SVGIG (reference sequence). This CDR3 region has 13 residues. V lost 8 bases, J lost 3 bases, and 7 bases stayed unmatched. CDR3 in DNA: TGTGCCATACACAGGGGAGCCAATCAGCCCCAGCATTTT. This codes for CAIHRGANQPQHF. Full variable domain (rest looked up from reference TRBV30 and TRBJ1-5): SQTIHQWPATLVQPVGSPLSLECTVEGTSNPNLYWYRQAAGRGLQLLFYSVGIGQISSEVPQNLSASRPQDRQFILSSKKLLLSDSGFYLCAIHRGANQPQHFGDGTRLSIL.

In regard to this clonotype: Given a much more abundant clone one base away, this may be a read error. CDR3 nucleotides: TGTGCCAGCACACCTAGGACGCTTAATGGCTACACCTTC. Its protein product is CASTPRTLNGYTF. The genes are TRBV27 and TRBJ1-2; no clear D. Germline loops: CDR1 MNHEY, CDR2 SMNVEV (reference sequence). V gave up 7 bases and J gave up 6 bases, with 15 bases separating them. This CDR3 has 13 residues.

This clonotype was detected many times. The V gene is TRBV20-1, the J gene TRBJ2-5, with D tentatively TRBD2 (5 bases). Germline CDR1 and CDR2: DFQATT and SNEGSKA (reference sequence). Trimming cost V 4 bases and J 6 bases, with 9 bases left between them. This CDR3 comprises 11 residues. For the CDR3, the DNA is TGCAGTGCTACCGGGGTGAAGACCCAGTACTTC. Translated: CSATGVKTQYF.

Concerning this clonotype itself: A much larger clone is a single base away; this may be a read error. This chain links TRBV28 with TRBJ2-7; D is possibly TRBD1 (6 bases). The length of the CDR3 is 13 residues. Germline CDR1 MDHEN, CDR2 SYDVKM. The V end was cut by 3 bases, the J end by 3 bases, with 9 bases between. CDR3 amino acids: CASSFRTDYEQYF. The CDR3 coding sequence is TGTGCCAGCAGTTTCAGGACAGACTACGAGCAGTACTTC.

In its sample, this clonotype was seen many times. This rearrangement joins TRBV28 to TRBJ1-2; 7 bases match TRBD1. This CDR3 is built from 14 residues. CDR1 and CDR2 from the germline V gene are MDHEN and SYDVKM. V lost 3 bases and J lost 3; bases outside the gene matches: 4. CDR3 amino acids: CASSLVTGDYGYTF. CDR3 nucleotide sequence: TGTGCCAGCAGTTTGGTAACAGGGGACTATGGCTACACCTTC.